Sequencing of this T cell receptor beta chain was carried out in a study of T cell repertoires in cytomegalovirus infection. Germline V gene lookup returns CDR1 LNHDA and CDR2 SQIVND (reference sequence). The CDR3 is 15 amino acids. Trimming took 3 bases from V and 6 from J, leaving 14 bases between them. This clonotype was detected only a few times. Each CDR3 protein gets one entry after TCRdb re-called the reads with MiXCR. There are roughly 300,000 distinct CDR3 sequences in the sample; more than 8% occur only once, and over 3.5% lies in the top ten. The specimen sequenced was PBMCs. The clonotype was recovered from a human donor in good health (CMV status not recorded). Some clones in this sample may be carry-over from other donors' samples. J is TRBJ2-2 and V is TRBV19; D might be TRBD2 (5 bases). The CDR3, as DNA: TGTGCCAGTAGTATGGGAGAAGGTGTCGCCGGGGAGCTGTTTTTT. Protein: CASSMGEGVAGELFF.